This paragraph covers one T cell receptor (beta chain) sequence. Its antigen is unknown. In the PCR, 60 Vbeta and 13 Jbeta primers were used. Generated by immunoSEQ multiplex PCR, the TCRdb table keeps only in-frame clones and is missing some. The table records 180,000 or so clones, 70% to 85% of them present only once. The sample belongs to a study of cytomegalovirus exposure and HLA in healthy donors. Study information: Tens of millions of unique TCRs from HLA-typed donors were held in an early release of data.

Regarding the study as a whole: Immune exposure information comprised only CMV serostatus. Accurate prediction of HLA-A and HLA-B alleles (for most subjects) was reportedly achieved from TCR beta sequences. Among TCR beta chains of equal frequency, HLA-associated ones were more clonally expanded in a later analysis.

Sequenced material: PBMCs. This receptor was obtained from a boy aged 2 to 10 in good health and CMV-seronegative.

CDR3 in DNA: TGTGCCAGCAGAGGACAGGGAACAGATACGCAGTATTTT. It yields the protein CASRGQGTDTQYF. The rearrangement links TRBV5-6 to TRBJ2-3; TRBD1 aligns across 8 bases. With V trimmed by 5 bases and J by 3 bases, 2 bases remained unmatched. Germline V gives CDR1 SGHDT, CDR2 YYEEEE. The CDR3 length is 13 residues.